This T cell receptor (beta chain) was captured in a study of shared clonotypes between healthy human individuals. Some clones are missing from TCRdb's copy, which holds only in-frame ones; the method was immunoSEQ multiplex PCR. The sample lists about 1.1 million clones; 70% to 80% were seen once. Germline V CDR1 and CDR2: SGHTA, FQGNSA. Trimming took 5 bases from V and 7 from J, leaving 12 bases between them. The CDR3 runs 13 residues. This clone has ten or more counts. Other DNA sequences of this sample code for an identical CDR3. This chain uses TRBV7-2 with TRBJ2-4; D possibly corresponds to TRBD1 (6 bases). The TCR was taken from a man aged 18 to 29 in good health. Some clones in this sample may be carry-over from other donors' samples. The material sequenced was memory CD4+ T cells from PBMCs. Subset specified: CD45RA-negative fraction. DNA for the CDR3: TGTGCCAGCAGCAACGACAGGTCCAACATTCAGTACTTC. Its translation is CASSNDRSNIQYF.